This T cell receptor (beta chain) was identified during a study of blood T cell repertoires in COVID-19. Sequenced by immunoSEQ multiplex PCR; TCRdb stores in-frame clones only, minus some. Of around 300,000 clones listed, over 80% are singletons. V was pared by 5 bases and J by 10 bases, with 5 bases of the junction left unmatched. This CDR3 is 12 amino acids long. CDR1 and CDR2 (germline): SGHTA, FQGTGA. The chain couples TRBV7-3 to TRBJ2-1, with 7 bases aligning to TRBD1. Sequences were obtained from PBMCs or T cells enriched from blood (not recorded which). This clonotype was obtained from a man aged 25-45 years who had recovered from COVID-19. The chain's CDR3 is CASSNRQGEQFF. CDR3 in DNA: TGTGCCAGCAGCAACAGACAGGGCGAGCAGTTCTTC. The variable domain in full, with the rest retrieved from reference TRBV7-3 and TRBJ2-1, is GAGVSQTPSNKVTEKGKYVELRCDPISGHTALYWYRQSLGQGPEFLIYFQGTGAADDSGLPNDRFFAVRPEGSVSTLKIQRTERGDSAVYLCASSNRQGEQFFGPGTRLTVL.